The next 24 T cell receptor beta chains were all read from a single sample in a study of early T cells in non-severe SARS-CoV-2 infection. TCRdb used MiXCR to reprocess the 5' RACE reads, holding one entry per CDR3 protein. The sample has roughly 63,000 distinct CDR3 sequences; 10% to 15% are singletons. The sample was whole blood. These receptors were obtained from an adult who was a healthcare worker with PCR-confirmed SARS-CoV-2 infection or an uninfected control (not recorded which).

This clonotype was seen ten or more times. The V call is TRBV4-1, the J call TRBJ1-1; 7 bases match TRBD1. The CDR3 spans 14 residues. The V segment lost 2 bases and the J segment 5 bases; nucleotides outside the gene matches: 5. Germline V gene lookup returns CDR1 MGHRA and CDR2 YSYEKL. The CDR3 DNA sequence: TGCGCCAGCAGCCAACTTGGGACAGATACTGAAGCTTTCTTT. Protein: CASSQLGTDTEAFF.

This clonotype was counted a few times. This CDR3 is CSVEDGLAGGASSYEQYF. In nucleotides, the CDR3 is TGCAGCGTTGAAGATGGGCTAGCGGGGGGTGCGAGCTCCTACGAGCAGTACTTC. The J gene is TRBJ2-7, the V gene TRBV29-1; 11 bases line up with TRBD2. The trim removed 0 bases at V and 0 bases at J, leaving 10 bases unmatched. This CDR3 has 18 amino acids. Looked up from germline, CDR1 is SQVTM and CDR2 is ANQGSEA.

This clonotype was recorded many times. This chain connects TRBV20-1 to TRBJ2-7; the D gene is possibly TRBD1 (5 bases). Germline V gene data show CDR1 as DFQATT and CDR2 as SNEGSKA (reference sequence). The V gene lost 0 bases and the J gene lost 6 bases, with 15 bases spanning the gap. The CDR3 length is 14 residues. CDR3 nucleotides: TGCAGTGCTAGAGATGCTTTCAGGGTTCGCGAGCAGTACTTC. Translating gives CSARDAFRVREQYF.

This clonotype was found many times. The gene calls are TRBV10-1 and TRBJ2-3; 7 nucleotides agree with TRBD2. The CDR3 consists of 15 residues. Germline CDR1 is WNHNN and CDR2 is SYGVQD (reference sequence). The ends lost 6 bases at V and 3 bases at J; junction bases unmatched: 9. Here the CDR3 DNA reads TGCGCCAGCAGGGATTCGCTAGCGGATACAGATACGCAGTATTTT. It encodes CASRDSLADTDTQYF.

In this sample, this clonotype turned up many times. The chain recombines TRBV12-3 or TRBV12-4 with TRBJ2-7; 10 bases line up with TRBD2. The CDR3 loop spans 15 amino acids. J gave up 1 base and V 6 bases, and 6 bases lay outside the gene matches. Here the CDR3 reads CASSTGTSASYEQYF. CDR3 coding DNA: TGTGCCAGCAGCACCGGGACTAGCGCTTCCTACGAGCAGTACTTC.

This CDR3 reads CASSLNREHEAFF. The CDR3 nucleotides are TGTGCCAGCAGCTTAAACAGGGAGCATGAAGCTTTCTTT. The chain joins TRBV11-2 to TRBJ1-1, with D tentatively TRBD1 (6 bases). Per germline, CDR1 SGHAT and CDR2 FQNNGV. Trimming left V 2 bases short and J 7 bases short, with 11 bases between. This CDR3 is built from 13 residues.

The genes are TRBV7-9 and TRBJ1-1; TRBD1 might be the D (6 bases). The CDR3 extends over 15 amino acids. V lost 5 bases and J lost 2, with 15 bases in between. The germline gives CDR1 SEHNR, CDR2 FQNEAQ (reference sequence). This CDR3 is CASSVGRGQNTEAFF. The CDR3 DNA sequence: TGTGCCAGCAGCGTCGGCAGGGGCCAAAACACTGAAGCTTTCTTT. Filled out from reference TRBV7-9 and TRBJ1-1, the complete variable domain reads DTGVSQNPRHKITKRGQNVTFRCDPISEHNRLYWYRQTLGQGPEFLTYFQNEAQLEKSRLLSDRFSAERPKGSFSTLEIQRTEQGDSAMYLCASSVGRGQNTEAFFGQGTRLTVV.

The chain has TRBV3-1 and TRBJ2-1; weak D call: TRBD2 (6 bases). V lost 0 bases and J 8 bases, leaving 8 bases between the germline ends. CDR1 and CDR2 (germline): LGHDT, YNNKEL (reference sequence). This CDR3 has 13 amino acids. CDR3 coding DNA: TGTGCCAGCAGCCAAGATCCGGGGGATGAGCAGTTCTTC. Translating it yields CASSQDPGDEQFF.

The genes are TRBV5-4 and TRBJ2-7, with 7 bases that match TRBD2. Germline assignment: CDR1 SGHNT and CDR2 YYREEE (reference sequence). V lost 3 bases, J lost 7 bases, and 10 bases stayed unmatched. The CDR3 length is 14 residues. The CDR3 is CASSYGLGNDEQYF. CDR3 nucleotide sequence: TGTGCCAGCAGCTACGGACTAGGCAATGATGAGCAGTACTTC.

This clonotype was seen ten or more times. The chain is built from TRBV12-3 or TRBV12-4 and TRBJ1-1, with 9 bases that match TRBD1. V lost 5 bases to trimming and J lost 1 base; unmatched junction nucleotides: 5. This CDR3 has 15 amino acids. CDR3 in DNA: TGTGCCAGCAGTCTCTTACAGGGGGCGAACACTGAAGCTTTCTTT. It is translated as CASSLLQGANTEAFF.

This clonotype has more than one count but fewer than ten. The chain employs TRBV7-9 and TRBJ1-4; 8 bases fit TRBD1. CDR1 is SEHNR, CDR2 FQNEAQ, per germline (reference sequence). CDR3 length: 18 amino acids. J lost 4 bases, V lost 2 bases, and 12 bases had no gene match. The CDR3 reads CASSLIPGQGGINEKLFF. The DNA for the CDR3 is TGTGCCAGCAGCTTAATCCCAGGACAGGGCGGGATTAATGAAAAACTGTTTTTT.

There are many counts of this clonotype. V usage is TRBV7-9 and J usage is TRBJ2-1; D not resolved. The germline V gene has CDR1 SEHNR and CDR2 FQNEAQ (reference sequence). The ends were cut back, 8 bases at V and 2 bases at J, with 4 bases in the middle. The CDR3 spans 11 residues. CDR3 nucleotides: TGTGCCAGCTTGACCTACAATGAGCAGTTCTTC. Translating it yields CASLTYNEQFF.

This clonotype was counted ten times or more. The chain links TRBV4-1 to TRBJ1-2, with a weak D call TRBD1 (6 bases). Germline V lookup: CDR1 MGHRA, CDR2 YSYEKL. The V end lost 1 base, the J end lost 0 bases, and 18 bases lay between the germline ends. The CDR3 sequence is 18 residues long. In DNA, the CDR3 is TGCGCCAGCAGCCAAGTGGAGTTCCGGGACACAACTAACTATGGCTACACCTTC. Encoded protein: CASSQVEFRDTTNYGYTF.

This clonotype is termed medium-sized. The chain recombines TRBV12-3 or TRBV12-4 with TRBJ1-1; D is uncertain. Deletions cut 5 bases from V and 8 bases from J, with 9 bases between. CDR3 size: 11 residues. CDR3 protein: CASSTQTEAFF. Written as DNA, the CDR3 is TGTGCCAGCAGTACGCAGACGGAAGCTTTCTTT.

This clonotype was seen many times. The chain joins TRBV29-1 to TRBJ2-1; no clear D gene. Looked up from germline, CDR1 is SQVTM and CDR2 is ANQGSEA. The length of the CDR3 is 11 residues. V lost 3 bases to trimming and J lost 5 bases, with 5 bases between them. The CDR3 is CSVEGDNEQFF. The CDR3 bases are TGCAGCGTTGAGGGCGACAATGAGCAGTTCTTC.

Only a few counts were recorded for this clonotype. CDR3 DNA sequence: TGTGCCAGCAAGAGGGACTCCAGCTCCTACAATGAGCAGTTCTTC. This encodes CASKRDSSSYNEQFF. The chain couples TRBV7-9 to TRBJ2-1, with TRBD2 as a possible D gene (6 bases). V lost 7 bases and J lost 0, with 13 bases in between. This CDR3 comprises 15 residues. The V gene's germline CDR1 is SEHNR and CDR2 FQNEAQ (reference sequence).

This clonotype has at least ten counts. This sequence joins TRBV13 and TRBJ2-7; D possibly corresponds to TRBD2 (5 bases). The V gene lost 2 bases and the J gene lost 4 bases, with 15 bases spanning the gap. The CDR3 contains 15 residues. Germline loops: CDR1 PRHDT, CDR2 FYEKMQ (reference sequence). CDR3 bases: TGTGCCAGCAGCTTAAGCGGCCCCAAGGTTTACGAGCAGTACTTC. Translated: CASSLSGPKVYEQYF.

In its sample, this clonotype was seen many times. V and J are TRBV18 and TRBJ1-6; 7 bases agree with TRBD1. Per germline, CDR1 KGHSH and CDR2 LQKENI. After removal of 6 bases from V and 6 bases from J, the junction contained 8 bases not matched to a gene. The CDR3 is 15 residues long. CDR3 amino acids: CASSRGALGNSPLHF. DNA for the CDR3: TGTGCCAGCTCCAGGGGGGCGTTAGGTAATTCACCCCTCCACTTT.

This clonotype was seen many times. J is TRBJ1-2 and V is TRBV29-1, with 7 bases aligning to TRBD1. Germline CDR1 and CDR2: SQVTM and ANQGSEA. The V gene end was trimmed by 6 bases and the J gene end by 5 bases; junction bases not matched to a gene: 9. There are 13 residues in the CDR3. CDR3 sequence reads: CSVDWDRQYGYTF. In nucleotides, the CDR3 is TGCAGCGTGGACTGGGACAGACAGTATGGCTACACCTTC.

Only a few counts were recorded for this clonotype. The chain links TRBV21-1 to TRBJ2-5. TRBV21-1 is a recognized pseudogene. The CDR3 spans 12 residues. The CDR3 coding sequence is TGTGCCAGCAGTATGTGGCAAGAGACCCAGTACTTC. Protein product: CASSMWQETQYF.

The chain is built from TRBV6-2 or TRBV6-3 and TRBJ1-5, with TRBD1 as a possible D gene (6 bases). The CDR3 covers 16 residues. With 3 bases removed from V and 1 base from J, the gap between germline ends came to 13 bases. CDR1 and CDR2 from the germline V gene are MNHEY and SVGEGT. CDR3 sequence: CASSYLGARSNQPQHF. CDR3 sequence (DNA): TGTGCCAGCAGTTATCTGGGGGCCCGAAGCAATCAGCCCCAGCATTTT.

At least ten counts were recorded for this clonotype. The V and J genes are TRBV6-1 and TRBJ2-7, with D unclear. The germline CDR1 and CDR2 sequences are MNHNS and SASEGT. CDR3 length: 12 amino acids. With 7 bases removed from V and 1 base from J, the gap between germline ends came to 8 bases. CDR3: CASIGDSYEQYF. CDR3 nucleotides: TGTGCCAGCATCGGTGATTCCTACGAGCAGTACTTC.

In this sample, this clonotype turned up a few times. This rearrangement joins TRBV29-1 to TRBJ2-2; TRBD1 aligns across 11 bases. Germline V lookup: CDR1 SQVTM, CDR2 ANQGSEA. The CDR3 is 14 amino acids. Germline trimming cut 6 bases from V and 6 bases from J; bases unmatched to any gene: 6. This CDR3 is CSVGQGAVPGELFF. For the CDR3, the DNA is TGCAGCGTCGGACAGGGGGCGGTCCCCGGGGAGCTGTTTTTT.

This clonotype was found many times. CDR3 sequence (DNA): TGTGCTAGTGGTTTGGATACCGGGACAGCCTATGGCTACACCTTC. Its protein is CASGLDTGTAYGYTF. This chain links TRBV12-5 with TRBJ1-2; TRBD1 matches at 7 bases. Trimming took 1 base from V and 4 from J; bases not matched to a gene: 6. The CDR3 covers 15 residues. CDR1 is LGHNT and CDR2 is FRNRAP in the germline V gene.